What follows are 24 T cell receptor beta chains derived from one specimen sequenced in a study of T cells in AML relapse after transplant. Amplification used RNA template and a modified RACE PCR instead of multiplex PCR. Via MiXCR, TCRdb re-called the PCR reads, giving one row per CDR3 protein. This sample yields about 3,500 distinct CDR3 sequences, of which around 11% are seen a single time; roughly 32% belongs to the top ten. Specimen: bone marrow, either the whole sample or a sorted T cell fraction (not recorded which), collected in complete remission. All receptors come from a human donor who had a stem cell transplant for acute myeloid leukemia. Some T cells may have come from the graft donor.

By frequency in the sample, this clonotype is medium-sized (0.01 to 0.1%). The rearrangement uses TRBV12-3 or TRBV12-4 and TRBJ2-1; D is undetermined. This CDR3 comprises 12 residues. V was trimmed by 9 bases and J by 3 bases, leaving 9 bases between them. The CDR3 here is CASITGYNEQFF. The CDR3 region has the DNA TGTGCCAGTATTACGGGCTACAATGAGCAGTTCTTC.

This rearrangement joins TRBV28 to TRBJ1-4, with 7 positions matching TRBD1. V lost 3 bases to trimming and J lost 5 bases; unmatched junction nucleotides: 9. The CDR3 runs 16 residues. Germline assignment: CDR1 MDHEN and CDR2 SYDVKM. CDR3 coding DNA: TGTGCCAGCAGTTTTTATACAGGGGTACGGAATGAAAAACTGTTTTTT. Its protein product is CASSFYTGVRNEKLFF.

By sample share, this clonotype is medium-sized. The chain has TRBV6-5 and TRBJ1-6; D remains unclear. Germline CDR1 reads MNHEY; CDR2 reads SVGAGI. The CDR3 length is 13 residues. V was trimmed by 10 bases and J by 4 bases, leaving 11 bases between them. Here the CDR3 DNA reads TGTGCCACCCAGGAAAATTATAATTCACCCCTCCACTTT. Residues: CATQENYNSPLHF.

This clonotype ranks as medium-sized (0.01 to 0.1%). The V gene is TRBV6-5, the J gene TRBJ1-6; 9 nucleotides align to TRBD1. Germline values: CDR1 MNHEY, CDR2 SVGAGI. The CDR3 totals 16 residues. After removal of 4 bases from V and 9 bases from J, the junction contained 10 bases not matched to a gene. The CDR3 sequence: CASSSTGGSLGSPLHF. In DNA form, the CDR3 reads TGTGCCAGCAGTTCTACAGGGGGCTCCTTGGGTTCACCCCTCCACTTT.

This clonotype is medium-sized (0.01 to 0.1%) by share. The V and J genes are TRBV6-2 or TRBV6-3 and TRBJ2-3; TRBD2 agrees at 10 bases. The CDR3 consists of 18 residues. The J segment lost 4 bases and the V segment lost 2 bases, leaving 12 bases of the junction unmatched. Germline CDR1 and CDR2: MNHEY and SVGEGT. The DNA of the CDR3 is TGTGCCAGCAGTTACCGAGCGGGGGGGCTAGTTAGCCCAGATACGCAGTATTTT. As protein: CASSYRAGGLVSPDTQYF.

In this sample, this clonotype is medium-sized. The V and J genes are TRBV4-1 and TRBJ1-6; 7 nucleotides agree with TRBD1. Germline loops: CDR1 MGHRA, CDR2 YSYEKL. V dropped 3 bases and J dropped 2; count of bases not matched to a gene: 4. This CDR3 region has 16 residues. In nucleotides, the CDR3 is TGCGCCAGCAGCCATGACAGGGACGCCTATAATTCACCCCTCCACTTT. Amino acid sequence: CASSHDRDAYNSPLHF.

In its sample, this clonotype ranks as medium-sized. CDR3 in DNA: TGTGCCAGCAGTTACGGCTCTGGGGCCAACGTCCTGACTTTC. It translates to CASSYGSGANVLTF. The rearrangement joins TRBV6-2 or TRBV6-3 to TRBJ2-6; no clear D. From germline, CDR1 is MNHEY and CDR2 SVGEGT. Trimming shortened V by 2 bases and J by 0 bases, and 2 bases separated the two germline ends. The CDR3 spans 14 residues.

This clonotype is large within its sample. This chain joins TRBV12-3 or TRBV12-4 and TRBJ1-1, with D maybe TRBD1 (5 bases). V lost 6 bases to trimming and J lost 9 bases, with 20 bases between them. This CDR3 has 14 amino acids. Written as DNA, the CDR3 is TGTGCCAGCAGGCAGACCCCACTAGGGGATAAAGCTTTCTTT. It yields the protein CASRQTPLGDKAFF.

This clonotype is termed large. The genes are TRBV4-1 and TRBJ1-5; D is unresolved. Germline V gene sequence: CDR1 MGHRA, CDR2 YSYEKL. The CDR3 is made up of 13 amino acids. The germline V and J ends were trimmed by 0 bases and 5 bases, with 5 bases remaining between them. In DNA, the CDR3 is TGCGCCAGCAGCCAAGATTACCATCAGCCCCAGCATTTT. Translating it yields CASSQDYHQPQHF.

By sample share, this clonotype is medium-sized. This chain uses TRBV29-1 with TRBJ2-3; the D call may be TRBD1 or TRBD2 (7 bases each). The germline gives CDR1 SQVTM, CDR2 ANQGSEA. The CDR3 runs to 12 residues. The ends were cut back, 6 bases at V and 4 bases at J, with 11 bases in the middle. DNA for the CDR3: TGCAGCGTGGGGAGGGGGCCAGATACGCAGTATTTT. Translating it yields CSVGRGPDTQYF.

This clonotype occurred many times. This rearrangement joins TRBV28 to TRBJ2-1, with a tentative D call TRBD1 (6 bases). The CDR3 length is 14 residues. Trimming stripped 5 bases from V and 9 bases from J, with 17 bases between. Looked up from germline, CDR1 is MDHEN and CDR2 is SYDVKM. The CDR3 reads CASSPIQGFREQFF. The CDR3 DNA reads TGTGCCAGCAGTCCCATACAGGGCTTCCGTGAGCAGTTCTTC.

This clonotype is medium-sized (0.01 to 0.1%) in the sample. The chain employs TRBV6-2 or TRBV6-3 and TRBJ2-7; 7 nucleotides align to TRBD2. Germline values: CDR1 MNHEY, CDR2 SVGEGT. The CDR3 has 15 amino acids. V shed 0 bases, J shed 5 bases, and the junction held 7 bases outside the gene matches. The chain's CDR3 is CASSYSPSGEDEQYF. The CDR3 coding sequence is TGTGCCAGCAGTTACTCTCCCAGCGGGGAAGACGAGCAGTACTTC.

This clonotype was counted many times. The chain combines TRBV20-1 with TRBJ2-1; tentatively, D is TRBD2 (5 bases). Trimming removed 1 base from V and 4 bases from J, with 8 bases in between. This CDR3 has 13 amino acids. Per germline, CDR1 DFQATT and CDR2 SNEGSKA (reference sequence). CDR3 sequence: CSARAGSYNEQFF. CDR3 DNA: TGCAGTGCTAGAGCGGGGTCTTACAATGAGCAGTTCTTC.

J is TRBJ2-6 and V is TRBV5-1; TRBD1 might be the D (5 bases). Trimming shortened V by 4 bases and J by 0 bases, and 8 bases separated the two germline ends. This CDR3 has 15 amino acids. Germline V CDR1 and CDR2: SGHRS, YFSETQ. The CDR3 bases are TGCGCCAGCAGCCAGGGTAACTCTGGGGCCAACGTCCTGACTTTC. This translates into CASSQGNSGANVLTF. Full variable domain (remainder filled in from reference TRBV5-1 and TRBJ2-6): KAGVTQTPRYLIKTRGQQVTLSCSPISGHRSVSWYQQTPGQGLQFLFEYFSETQRNKGNFPGRFSGRQFSNSRSEMNVSTLELGDSALYLCASSQGNSGANVLTFGAGSRLTVL.

In this sample, this clonotype turned up a few times. The chain employs TRBV27 and TRBJ1-6, with 8 bases fitting TRBD1. V was pared by 5 bases and J by 7 bases, with 7 bases of the junction left unmatched. This CDR3 has 15 amino acids. CDR1 and CDR2 (germline): MNHEY, SMNVEV (reference sequence). In DNA form, the CDR3 reads TGTGCCAGCAGTCCGGACAGGGTCGGGAATTCACCCCTCCACTTT. Translating it yields CASSPDRVGNSPLHF.

About this clonotype itself: This may arise from a read error, as a much more abundant clone is one base away. V is TRBV3-1 and J is TRBJ1-2; no definite D call. This CDR3 spans 13 amino acids. Germline CDR1 LGHDT, CDR2 YNNKEL (reference sequence). The CDR3 nucleotides read TGTGCCAGCAGCAAAGATTTGACGGATGGCTACACCTTC. This translates into CASSKDLTDGYTF.

This clonotype was counted ten times or more. The J gene is TRBJ2-7, the V gene TRBV5-1; D gene unclear. The V and J ends lost 3 bases and 3 bases respectively, with 16 bases between them. The CDR3 consists of 15 residues. Germline loops: CDR1 SGHRS, CDR2 YFSETQ. CDR3 nucleotide sequence: TGCGCCAGCAGCTCCACCCCTCGGGTAAACTACGAGCAGTACTTC. Its protein product is CASSSTPRVNYEQYF.

The table lists this clonotype with many counts. The V gene is TRBV6-1, the J gene TRBJ2-2; no clear D. The CDR3 runs to 15 residues. Germline-derived CDR1 and CDR2 are MNHNS and SASEGT. With 6 bases removed from V and 4 bases from J, the gap between germline ends came to 15 bases. DNA for the CDR3: TGTGCCAGCAGCATTTCTAGGTGGGGCACCGGGGAGCTGTTTTTT. This codes for CASSISRWGTGELFF.

This clonotype counts as medium-sized. This chain connects TRBV5-1 to TRBJ2-7, with D uncertain. CDR1 and CDR2 from the germline V gene are SGHRS and YFSETQ. The ends were cut back, 0 bases at V and 2 bases at J, with 9 bases in the middle. The CDR3 length is 14 residues. The CDR3 sequence: CASSLVAGPYEQYF. The CDR3 coding sequence is TGCGCCAGCAGCTTGGTAGCTGGTCCCTACGAGCAGTACTTC.

This clonotype is categorized as medium-sized. The V and J genes are TRBV7-2 and TRBJ2-1; D perhaps matches TRBD2 (5 bases). V was clipped by 0 bases and J by 0 bases, with 9 bases between them. Germline lookup yields CDR1 SGHTA and CDR2 FQGNSA. CDR3 length: 16 amino acids. The chain's CDR3 is CASSLALGVSYNEQFF. CDR3 in DNA: TGTGCCAGCAGCTTAGCGCTGGGAGTCTCCTACAATGAGCAGTTCTTC.

This clonotype is termed medium-sized (0.01 to 0.1%). The rearrangement uses TRBV15 and TRBJ2-7; 7 bases match TRBD2. Germline V gives CDR1 LNHNV, CDR2 YYDKDF (reference sequence). Trimming took 5 bases from V and 2 from J; bases not matched to a gene: 6. This CDR3 has 14 amino acids. The CDR3 coding sequence is TGTGCCACCAGCGCCCCGGGACTAACCTACGAGCAGTACTTC. The encoded protein is CATSAPGLTYEQYF.

At least ten counts were recorded for this clonotype. J is TRBJ2-7 and V is TRBV20-1; TRBD1 agrees at 9 bases. The J segment lost 3 bases and the V segment lost 3 bases, leaving 3 bases of the junction unmatched. Germline V lookup: CDR1 DFQATT, CDR2 SNEGSKA (reference sequence). The CDR3 loop spans 13 amino acids. In nucleotides, the CDR3 is TGCAGTGCTAGTCGACAGGGGGTCTACGAGCAGTACTTC. Translation gives CSASRQGVYEQYF.

By share, this clonotype counts as medium-sized (0.01 to 0.1%). The chain couples TRBV20-1 to TRBJ1-3; D is undetermined. The V gene's germline CDR1 is DFQATT and CDR2 SNEGSKA (reference sequence). The CDR3 totals 15 residues. V lost 0 bases and J 0 bases, leaving 9 bases between the germline ends. The CDR3 sequence is CSAREPGGSGNTIYF. Here the CDR3 DNA reads TGCAGTGCTAGAGAGCCGGGCGGCTCTGGAAACACCATATATTTT.

Details on this clonotype: A clone one base away is much larger, so this may be a read error. This chain links TRBV4-2 with TRBJ2-2; 11 bases are a match to TRBD2. CDR3 length: 17 residues. Germline V gene lookup returns CDR1 LGHNA and CDR2 YNFKEQ. The CDR3 sequence: CTSSHHLAGGNTGELFF. In DNA form, the CDR3 reads TGTACCAGCAGCCATCACCTAGCGGGGGGGAACACCGGGGAGCTGTTTTTT.